This TCR beta chain appears in the sequencing data of a study of cytomegalovirus exposure and HLA in healthy donors. About the research overall: A preliminary data release comprised 80 million to 95 million unique TCRs obtained from HLA-typed donors.

Findings and limits, study-wide: The authors later found TCR association rates varying by HLA locus, with DRB1 most and HLA-C fewest. V- and J-gene trimming in TCR beta was tied to a missense DCLRE1C variant by an analysis performed later.

All donors participated as healthy donors of bone marrow. For this clone: As yet, its antigen is unknown.

The germline V gene has CDR1 KGHSH and CDR2 LQKENI. The V segment lost 3 bases and the J segment 4 bases; nucleotides outside the gene matches: 0. The CDR3 covers 14 residues. PCR was performed using 60 Vbeta and 13 Jbeta primers. Here immunoSEQ multiplex PCR was the method, and the copy in TCRdb shows in-frame clones only, minus some. Of some 130,000 clones in the sample, roughly 73% were seen once. The gene calls are TRBV18 and TRBJ2-2; 9 bases align to TRBD1. Specimen: PBMCs. The clonotype originates from a male donor in good health and CMV-seronegative. DNA of the CDR3: TGTGCCAGCTCACCGGGACAGGGCACCGGGGAGCTGTTTTTT. Protein sequence: CASSPGQGTGELFF. Based on the CDR3 plus reference TRBV18 and TRBJ2-2, the full variable domain is NAGVMQNPRHLVRRRGQEARLRCSPMKGHSHVYWYRQLPEEGLKFMVYLQKENIIDESGMPKERFSAEFPKEGPSILRIQQVVRGDSAAYFCASSPGQGTGELFFGEGSRLTVL.